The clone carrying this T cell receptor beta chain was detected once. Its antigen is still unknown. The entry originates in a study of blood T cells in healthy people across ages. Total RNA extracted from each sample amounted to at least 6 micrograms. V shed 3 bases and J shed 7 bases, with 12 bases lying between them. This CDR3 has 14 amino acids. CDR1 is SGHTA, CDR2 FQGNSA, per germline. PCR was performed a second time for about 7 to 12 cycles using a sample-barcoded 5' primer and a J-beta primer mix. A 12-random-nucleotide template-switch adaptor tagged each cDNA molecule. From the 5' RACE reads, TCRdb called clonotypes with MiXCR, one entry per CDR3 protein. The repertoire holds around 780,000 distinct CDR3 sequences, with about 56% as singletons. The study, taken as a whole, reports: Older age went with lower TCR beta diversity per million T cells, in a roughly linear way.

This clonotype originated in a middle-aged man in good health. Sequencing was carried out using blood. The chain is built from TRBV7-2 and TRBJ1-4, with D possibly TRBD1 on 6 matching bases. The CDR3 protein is CASSFSGEGEKLFF. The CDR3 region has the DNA TGTGCCAGCAGCTTCTCAGGGGAGGGTGAAAAACTGTTTTTT.